These 20 T cell receptor beta chains were all obtained from the same sample, sequenced in a study of T cell responses to AZD1222 COVID-19 vaccine. Repertoires were generated with immunoSEQ multiplex PCR, while TCRdb's copy carries only in-frame clones and drops some. Of 55,000 to 70,000 clones listed, about 88% are singletons. The starting material was peripheral blood, obtained 28 days after the second AZD1222 dose. The source is an adult who received the AZD1222 COVID-19 vaccine.

Remarks on this clone: Other nucleotide sequences in the sample specify the same CDR3. The genes are TRBV29-1 and TRBJ1-2; D is uncertain. Germline V gives CDR1 SQVTM, CDR2 ANQGSEA. This CDR3 contains 12 residues. V lost 4 bases to trimming and J lost 3 bases, with 9 bases between them. CDR3 nucleotides: TGCAGCGTTGTAAGAGGTGACTATGGCTACACCTTC. This encodes CSVVRGDYGYTF.

The V call is TRBV3-1 (or the pseudogene TRBV3-2), the J call TRBJ2-2, with D perhaps TRBD2 (6 bases). The V and J ends lost 3 bases and 0 bases respectively, with 11 bases between them. Germline CDR1 is LGHDT and CDR2 is YNNKEL (reference sequence). The CDR3 is 16 residues long. The CDR3 region is CASSQGGRANTGELFF. Here the CDR3 DNA reads TGTGCCAGCAGCCAGGGGGGTCGGGCGAACACCGGGGAGCTGTTTTTT.

The chain combines TRBV5-8 with TRBJ1-2; TRBD1 agrees at 7 bases. The CDR3 runs 12 residues. From germline, CDR1 is SGHTS and CDR2 YDEGEE. With V trimmed by 4 bases and J by 8 bases, 5 bases remained unmatched. In DNA form, the CDR3 reads TGTGCCAGCAGCCGGGACAGATACGGCTACACCTTC. This encodes CASSRDRYGYTF.

The CDR3 here is CASSSPGQEAFF. CDR3 nucleotides: TGCGCCAGCAGCTCGCCGGGGCAAGAAGCTTTCTTT. The gene calls are TRBV5-1 and TRBJ1-1; D might be TRBD1 (5 bases). V was shortened by 3 bases and J by 8 bases, with 11 bases between the two germline ends. The CDR3 is 12 amino acids. Germline loops: CDR1 SGHRS, CDR2 YFSETQ.

The chain is built from TRBV24-1 and TRBJ1-1; D is ambiguous. Germline lookup yields CDR1 KGHDR and CDR2 SFDVKD. This CDR3 comprises 12 residues. Trimming pared 4 bases from V and 6 bases from J, leaving 8 bases between. The CDR3 DNA reads as TGTGCCACCAGTGAGGGGAGTGCTGAAGCTTTCTTT. Translating it yields CATSEGSAEAFF.

The CDR3 region has the DNA TGTGCCAGCTCAGGCGGGACTACCCGCTTCGAGCAGTACTTC. Amino acid sequence: CASSGGTTRFEQYF. The chain couples TRBV18 to TRBJ2-7; 7 bases are shared with TRBD2. V lost 5 bases to trimming and J lost 6 bases; unmatched junction nucleotides: 10. Germline CDR1 and CDR2: KGHSH and LQKENI. The CDR3 loop spans 14 amino acids.

V is TRBV18 and J is TRBJ2-3, with no clear D. The V and J ends lost 3 bases and 0 bases respectively, with 13 bases between them. Germline V gene sequence: CDR1 KGHSH, CDR2 LQKENI. The CDR3 spans 16 residues. The CDR3 region is CASSPSSNPSTDTQYF. CDR3 DNA: TGTGCCAGCTCACCCTCGTCAAACCCTAGCACAGATACGCAGTATTTT.

This chain connects TRBV6-1 to TRBJ1-2, with 7 nucleotides matching TRBD1. The CDR3 has 14 amino acids. Germline CDR1 and CDR2: MNHNS and SASEGT. V trimming: 2 bases; J trimming: 4 bases; junction bases outside the gene matches: 4. The CDR3 coding sequence is TGTGCCAGCAGTGAAAAAGGACAGGCCTATGGCTACACCTTC. Its translation: CASSEKGQAYGYTF.

This chain joins TRBV9 and TRBJ2-7; D not resolved. Trimming pared 3 bases from V and 4 bases from J, leaving 8 bases between. CDR1 is SGDLS, CDR2 YYNGEE, per germline. The CDR3 length is 12 residues. The CDR3 DNA follows: TGTGCCAGCAGCGCGGACGGTTACGAGCAGTACTTC. This encodes CASSADGYEQYF. Based on the CDR3 plus reference TRBV9 and TRBJ2-7, the full variable domain is DSGVTQTPKHLITATGQRVTLRCSPRSGDLSVYWYQQSLDQGLQFLIQYYNGEERAKGNILERFSAQQFPDLHSELNLSSLELGDSALYFCASSADGYEQYFGPGTRLTVT.

V usage is TRBV28 and J usage is TRBJ1-1; D is uncertain. The length of the CDR3 is 13 residues. Trimming cost V 5 bases and J 7 bases, with 14 bases left between them. From germline, CDR1 is MDHEN and CDR2 SYDVKM. The CDR3, as DNA: TGTGCCAGCAGTGGATACAGTAAGCTTGAAGCTTTCTTT. Amino acid sequence: CASSGYSKLEAFF.

The chain joins TRBV3-1 (or the pseudogene TRBV3-2) to TRBJ1-3, with D uncertain. Trimming stripped 10 bases from V and 1 base from J, with 17 bases between. The CDR3 is 15 residues long. Germline CDR1 is LGHDT and CDR2 is YNNKEL (reference sequence). The CDR3 spells CATPEHRGSGNTIYF. CDR3 DNA: TGTGCCACCCCAGAACATCGGGGATCTGGAAACACCATATATTTT.

The DNA for the CDR3 is TGTGCCAGTAGTATATGGAGCGGACCCCGGGGAACAGATACGCAGTATTTT. Protein sequence: CASSIWSGPRGTDTQYF. V gene TRBV19 combines with J gene TRBJ2-3, with D possibly matching TRBD2 (5 bases). Germline V gene sequence: CDR1 LNHDA, CDR2 SQIVND (reference sequence). The CDR3 runs 17 residues. With 2 bases removed from V and 3 bases from J, the gap between germline ends came to 18 bases.

This chain joins TRBV28 and TRBJ1-4, with D possibly matching TRBD1 (6 bases). There are 16 residues in the CDR3. The germline V gene has CDR1 MDHEN and CDR2 SYDVKM. The V gene lost 0 bases and the J gene lost 2 bases, with 10 bases spanning the gap. For the CDR3, the DNA is TGTGCCAGCAGTTTATGGGCAGGGGTGACTAATGAAAAACTGTTTTTT. Protein: CASSLWAGVTNEKLFF.

The V gene is TRBV19, the J gene TRBJ1-2; 7 nucleotides agree with TRBD1. The V segment lost 4 bases and the J segment 8 bases; nucleotides outside the gene matches: 19. CDR1 and CDR2 from the germline V gene are LNHDA and SQIVND (reference sequence). The CDR3 spans 17 residues. In DNA, the CDR3 is TGTGCCAGTAGTACCCGACAGGGAGAGGGAAGAGCGGGAGGCTACACCTTC. This codes for CASSTRQGEGRAGGYTF.

The chain couples TRBV5-1 to TRBJ2-1, with 9 positions matching TRBD1. Germline assignment: CDR1 SGHRS and CDR2 YFSETQ. The CDR3 sequence is 15 residues long. Trimming cost V 3 bases and J 5 bases; bases outside gene matches: 6. CDR3 in amino acids: CASSWDRARNNEQFF. Here the CDR3 DNA reads TGCGCCAGCAGCTGGGACAGGGCCCGTAACAATGAGCAGTTCTTC. The full variable domain, rest sourced from reference TRBV5-1 and TRBJ2-1, is KAGVTQTPRYLIKTRGQQVTLSCSPISGHRSVSWYQQTPGQGLQFLFEYFSETQRNKGNFPGRFSGRQFSNSRSEMNVSTLELGDSALYLCASSWDRARNNEQFFGPGTRLTVL.

J is TRBJ2-3 and V is TRBV7-9; no definite D call. From germline, CDR1 is SEHNR and CDR2 FQNEAQ (reference sequence). This CDR3 region has 12 residues. Trimming cost V 4 bases and J 8 bases, with 10 bases left between them. CDR3 DNA sequence: TGTGCCAGCAGCTCCCTCCCGGCTACGCAGTATTTT. Translating gives CASSSLPATQYF.

The chain carries TRBV7-3 and TRBJ2-1; D possibly uses TRBD1 or TRBD2 (5 bases each). The CDR3 sequence is 16 residues long. CDR1 is SGHTA, CDR2 FQGTGA, per germline. Trimming shortened V by 2 bases and J by 9 bases, and 20 bases separated the two germline ends. CDR3 coding DNA: TGTGCCAGCAGCTTAGCGCCGGGACCCCCGCGGTCTGAGCAGTTCTTC. Its translation: CASSLAPGPPRSEQFF. Using reference TRBV7-3 and TRBJ2-1 for the parts outside the CDR3, the full variable domain is GAGVSQTPSNKVTEKGKYVELRCDPISGHTALYWYRQSLGQGPEFLIYFQGTGAADDSGLPNDRFFAVRPEGSVSTLKIQRTERGDSAVYLCASSLAPGPPRSEQFFGPGTRLTVL.

The chain links TRBV7-9 to TRBJ2-7; TRBD2 might be the D (5 bases). CDR3 length: 15 amino acids. CDR1 is SEHNR, CDR2 FQNEAQ, per germline (reference sequence). Trimming cost V 1 base and J 2 bases, with 12 bases left between them. The CDR3 loop reads CASSLGGWKPYEQYF. The CDR3 nucleotides are TGTGCCAGCAGCTTAGGAGGGTGGAAGCCCTACGAGCAGTACTTC.

The rearrangement joins TRBV10-3 to TRBJ2-1, with 9 bases that match TRBD1. This CDR3 contains 13 residues. V lost 7 bases to trimming and J lost 7 bases; unmatched junction nucleotides: 5. The germline V gene encodes CDR1 ENHRY and CDR2 SYGVKD. The CDR3 is CAINDRGINEQFF. The CDR3 DNA is TGTGCCATCAATGACAGGGGGATTAATGAGCAGTTCTTC.

V and J are TRBV5-1 and TRBJ2-2; 9 bases align to TRBD1. The J segment lost 1 base and the V segment lost 3 bases, leaving 10 bases of the junction unmatched. Germline V CDR1 and CDR2: SGHRS, YFSETQ. This CDR3 spans 18 amino acids. This CDR3 reads CASSWGPTGGRNTGELFF. Written as DNA, the CDR3 is TGCGCCAGCAGCTGGGGCCCAACAGGGGGCAGGAACACCGGGGAGCTGTTTTTT.